This T cell receptor (beta chain) was obtained from a study of human thymus T cells. Some clones are missing from TCRdb's copy, which holds only in-frame ones; the method was immunoSEQ multiplex PCR. The sample comprises roughly 120,000 clones, 90% to 95% of which are singletons, and 0.02% to 0.03% rests with the top ten. Resections removed during corrective heart surgery provided the thymus tissue used. Congenital heart defects were the reason for the corrective surgery that the donors, healthy Finnish infants, were having. Germline CDR1 SGHNT, CDR2 YENEEA. This CDR3 has 14 residues. V lost 2 bases to trimming and J lost 3 bases, with 11 bases between them. On this clone: Its specificity is unknown.

Broader study findings: Thymic repertoires overlap heavily among unrelated individuals, related research has reported.

This sequence was found in a boy under three years old with a congenital heart defect but otherwise immunologically healthy. Material: thymus tissue. The rearrangement uses TRBV11-3 and TRBJ2-7; D possibly uses TRBD1 or TRBD2 (6 bases each). The CDR3: CASSLSGEVYEQYF. Here the CDR3 DNA reads TGTGCCAGCAGCTTATCAGGGGAGGTCTACGAGCAGTACTTC.